This T cell receptor beta chain was profiled in a study of blood T cell repertoires in COVID-19. Study context: Samples of COVID-19 (acute and convalescent) were obtained from the United States, Italy and Spain. The analysed material was cDNA or gDNA that came from T cells, B-cell-depleted T cells, or PBMCs.

Looked up from germline, CDR1 is SNHLY and CDR2 is FYNNEI. The J segment lost 1 base and the V segment lost 5 bases, leaving 4 bases of the junction unmatched. CDR3 length: 14 residues. Assay used: immunoSEQ multiplex PCR; TCRdb lists only in-frame clones, some missing. Here the sample spans around 280,000 clones, 75% to 90% being singletons. Cohort 3 donors counted as recovered after two negative PCRs, clearance, or resolved symptoms. The specimen sequenced was PBMCs or T cells enriched from blood (not recorded which). The V gene is TRBV2, the J gene TRBJ2-7, with 8 bases lining up with TRBD1. The receptor comes from a woman aged 40 to 50 who had recovered from COVID-19. The CDR3 reads CASSRDRGSYEQYF. CDR3 sequence (DNA): TGTGCCAGCAGTCGAGACAGGGGATCCTACGAGCAGTACTTC.